This T cell receptor (beta chain) was sequenced for a study of cytomegalovirus exposure and HLA in healthy donors (dated by TCRdb to 2017 to 2019). For context, the study as a whole: An earlier analysis of several hundred of the donors reported about 290 Gb of sequence data and 100 million to 130 million unique TCR beta sequences from about 179 million T cells. An early release covering more than 500 HLA-typed donors comprised about 300 gigabases of sequencing data and around 86 million unique TCR sequences. Among the roughly 430 genotyped donors, around 81% belonged to the genetic ancestry cluster associated with self-reported Caucasian donors. The study aimed to test whether signatures of past pathogen exposure could be identified by cataloging public T cell receptors. The study used immunosequencing to profile the T cell repertoires of 670 or so subjects and linked those repertoires to cytomegalovirus serostatus. Besides the first cohort of approximately 670 subjects, a separate validation cohort made up of roughly 120 different subjects was used. To predict cytomegalovirus infection status, the study brought together high-throughput TCR immunosequencing, statistical association of individual TCRs with disease status, and machine learning. In a later analysis, previously published TCR beta repertoires from some 640 donors were re-analyzed and high-resolution HLA genotyping was added so that TCR occurrence patterns could be studied. Rather than using new phenotypic data, the later analysis identified candidate immune exposures from TCR beta sequences and from how often those sequences occurred across donors. An earlier analysis of some 600 of the donors applied high-throughput TCR beta sequencing to assess whether each TCR beta V gene segment acted as functional or pseudogenic. Donor age, sex, ethnicity and CMV serostatus were compiled together with the repertoire data. A later genetic analysis took genome-wide SNP genotypes for about 55% of the roughly 700 donors and used that subset as a discovery cohort. All discovery cohort repertoires had been generated on a single sequencing platform. HLA typing included class I and class II loci at four-digit resolution. The number of typed donors differed by locus: about 620-640 for A, B, C, DRB1 and DQB1; 522 for DQA1; approximately 600 for DPA1; and roughly 450 for DPB1. Four to six DR-DQ haplotypes were handled as single units for association and clustering, since linkage in the cohort was strong. Across approximately 400 genotyped donors of the cohort, an average of 235,054 unique TCR beta nucleotide sequences per donor were sequenced, and 15% to 20% of those sequences were non-productive. Findings and caveats that apply to the study as a whole: The study listed 164 TCR beta chains as associated with cytomegalovirus. The only immune exposure information available for the cohort was CMV serostatus. Some IMGT-functional V segments, including TRBV6-2 and TRBV6-3, could not be told apart with the 87-base-pair reads, so those segments were excluded. Across donors, most TCR sequences were observed very rarely, whereas some public TCRs were present in many individuals. The earlier analysis of approximately 590 of the donors excluded roughly 17 rarely observed V segments, including chromosome 9 orphons, because counts were too low. In an earlier analysis of some 550 of the donors, most TCR beta V segments were observed in productive rearrangements about 90% or about 30% of the time, broadly matching IMGT annotations. In a later analysis, TCR association rates were found to vary across HLA loci, with the most associated TCRs seen for DRB1 alleles and the fewest for HLA-C alleles. In a later analysis, HLA-associated TCR beta chains showed more clonal expansion and lower generation probabilities than non-associated chains that were equally common. In vitro tests confirmed that a few of the cytomegalovirus-associated TCR beta chains recognize cytomegalovirus antigens. In this cohort, only TCR beta chains were sequenced, and detectable features were limited by the absence of alpha or paired-chain data. Cytomegalovirus status was reported to be diagnosed by the classifier with high specificity and sensitivity in both the original and validation cohorts. Linkage disequilibrium might explain the correlated functional status among segregating V segments, but an unknown experimental factor could not be excluded. A later analysis found that most CMV-associated TCR beta chains appeared HLA-restricted, with HLA associations seemingly driven largely by CMV exposure. Assigning TCR associations to individual alleles was difficult when HLA alleles, especially DR and DQ, strongly co-occurred. A further reported finding was that TCR beta sequences accurately predicted the HLA-A and HLA-B alleles for most subjects in the first cohort. The presence/absence analyses assumed that sequencing depth was roughly uniform across donors, and that assumption may not be true. Specific HLA alleles were associated with 15,000 to 20,000 TCR beta sequences at a false discovery rate of 0.05 in a later analysis. According to a later analysis, parvovirus B19, influenza, CMV and Epstein-Barr virus appeared linked to several top co-occurrence clusters. HLA typing was unavailable for some donors at each locus, so association tests used only the typed subset. A cluster of highly shared sequence variants was judged likely to represent a technical artifact of the sequencing pipeline. According to a later genetic analysis, donors in an Asian-associated ancestry cluster had fewer N-insertions in productive TCRs than the approximately 650-donor mean. According to the authors, the approach could potentially be generalized to other disease states and immunological phenotypes. A later genetic analysis associated a missense DCLRE1C variant with V-gene and J-gene trimming of TCR beta chains, and an independent cohort replicated the association.

The receptor library was made with the immunoSEQ multiplex PCR assay. A mixture of 60 forward primers for TCR Vbeta segments and 13 reverse primers for TCR Jbeta segments was used in the multiplex PCR. The CDR3 region of rearranged TCR beta genes was amplified from genomic DNA by a multiplex PCR assay. The amplified TCR beta libraries were sequenced on the Illumina HiSeq System as 87-base-pair reads. In the original analysis: In a later analysis, roughly 80 million unique TCR beta chains were counted across the 666 repertoires, and about 9.9 million of these chains were shared by at least two donors. Raw reads were error-corrected and collapsed into unique sequences with a nearest-neighbor algorithm that merged closely related sequences to remove PCR and sequencing errors. CDR3 sequences were aligned to IMGT reference sequences to assign V, D and J gene segments. For a sequence to be retained, a match of at least six nucleotides to both a V gene segment and a J gene segment was required. A rearrangement was called productive if the CDR3 had no stop codons and remained in frame with V and J, and every other rearrangement was called non-productive. Following IMGT convention, CDR3 was defined as the stretch from the second conserved V-encoded cysteine up to the conserved J-encoded phenylalanine. The earlier analysis of approximately 590 of the donors excluded any sequence lacking an unambiguous match to a single V gene segment. In an earlier analysis of 587 of the donors, V segments were called functional above 56.7% productive rearrangements and were called segregating when the between-donor standard deviation exceeded 5%. A statistical classification framework was built to diagnose cytomegalovirus status from the catalog of TCR beta chain sequences. V and J gene assignment, in a later analysis, came from comparing TCR nucleotide sequences with IMGT/GENE-DB human TR gene sequences. A later analysis assigned CDR3 sequences and most-parsimonious VDJ recombination scenarios with the TCRdist pipeline. In a later analysis, every TCR beta chain was defined by the combination of its CDR3 amino acid sequence and its V-gene family, and reads without a unique V-gene family were dropped. As a way to deal with suspected cross-contamination and a sequencing artifact, a later analysis dropped 450 to 600 nucleotide sequences that were highly shared and had low generation probability. In a later analysis, a clonal expansion index for each public chain was calculated from normalized within-repertoire ranks of inferred template counts. In a later analysis, generation probabilities were computed using a VDJ recombination model fitted to out-of-frame rearrangements, and the results were checked against IGoR. A later analysis scored TCR-TCR, TCR-HLA and TCR-CMV co-occurrence with hypergeometric tests, applying a repertoire-size bias correction to TCR pairs. In a later analysis, false discovery rates were estimated by permuting HLA or CMV assignments 20 times. A later analysis grouped co-occurring TCRs with DBSCAN, adding TCRdist sequence similarity when clustering within HLA-allele-positive subsets. Co-occurrence clustering excluded repertoires with fewer than 30,000 or more than 120,000 public chains, plus five with anomalous nucleotide sharing. TCRdb carries this immuneACCESS record with in-frame sequences only. Its versions omit some clonotypes, under half of them owing to an unresolved V gene in the studies checked, with the rest unexplained. V, J and clone size were drawn from that table, and D and trimming were deduced from the DNA. A total of about 150,000 clones appear in this sample, around 73% of them only once. The ten biggest clones cover approximately 1.5% of the sample.

Comment on this clone: Which antigen it targets is not known. The record has no base qualities; no much larger clone is one base away.

Germline trimming amounts to 1 base on V and 1 base on J, with 1 as the count of junction bases outside the gene matches. Sequences SGHVS (CDR1) and FQNEAQ (CDR2) are obtained from the germline V gene. Inclusive of the bounding cysteine and phenylalanine, the CDR3 is 16 residues long. The only DNA kept is the CDR3, 48 bases in frame from the first base. The cohort consisted of 650 to 700 healthy bone marrow donors. At the time of sampling, all cohort members were nominally healthy, though unrecorded immune exposures were likely present. The donor was CMV seronegative and belonged to the group of 350 or so seronegative cohort members. A peripheral blood sample was provided by each donor, and peripheral blood mononuclear cells were used for TCR beta sequencing. Genomic DNA extraction from the blood cell samples was performed with the Qiagen DNeasy Blood Extraction Kit.

Sequencing was performed on PBMCs. The receptor's source is a male donor in good health and CMV-seronegative. The chain is assembled from TRBV7-8 and TRBJ2-5; 12 nucleotides in the junction match TRBD2. This receptor has the CDR3 CASSLVTSGGQETQYF. The sequenced DNA: TGTGCCAGCAGCTTAGTGACTAGCGGGGGCCAAGAGACCCAGTACTTC.